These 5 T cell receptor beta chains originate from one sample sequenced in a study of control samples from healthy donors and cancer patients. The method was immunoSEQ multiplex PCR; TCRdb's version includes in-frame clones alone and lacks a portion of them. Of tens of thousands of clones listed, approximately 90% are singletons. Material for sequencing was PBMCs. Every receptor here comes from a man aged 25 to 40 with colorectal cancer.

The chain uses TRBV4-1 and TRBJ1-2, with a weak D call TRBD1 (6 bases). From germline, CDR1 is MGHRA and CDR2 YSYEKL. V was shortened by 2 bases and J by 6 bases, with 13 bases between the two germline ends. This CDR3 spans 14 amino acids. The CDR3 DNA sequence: TGCGCCAGCAGCCAACCAGGGGTGTACAATGGCTACACCTTC. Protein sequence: CASSQPGVYNGYTF.

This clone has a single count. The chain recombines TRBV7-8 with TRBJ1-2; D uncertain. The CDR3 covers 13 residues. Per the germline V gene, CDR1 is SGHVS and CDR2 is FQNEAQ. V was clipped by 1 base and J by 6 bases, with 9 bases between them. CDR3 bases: TGTGCCAGCAGCTTAGTGGCCTGGGATGGCTACACCTTC. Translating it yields CASSLVAWDGYTF.

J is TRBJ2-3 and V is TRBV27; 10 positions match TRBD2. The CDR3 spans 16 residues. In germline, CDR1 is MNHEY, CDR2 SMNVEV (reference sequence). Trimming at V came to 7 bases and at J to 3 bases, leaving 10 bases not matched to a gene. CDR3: CASTLAGGDITDTQYF. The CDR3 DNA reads TGTGCCAGCACCTTAGCGGGGGGCGATATAACAGATACGCAGTATTTT.

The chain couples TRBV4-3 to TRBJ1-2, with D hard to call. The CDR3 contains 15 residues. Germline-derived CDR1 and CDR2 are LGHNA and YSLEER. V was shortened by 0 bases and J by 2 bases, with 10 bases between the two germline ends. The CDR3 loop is CASSQDYPTNYGYTF. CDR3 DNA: TGCGCCAGCAGCCAAGATTACCCTACAAACTATGGCTACACCTTC.

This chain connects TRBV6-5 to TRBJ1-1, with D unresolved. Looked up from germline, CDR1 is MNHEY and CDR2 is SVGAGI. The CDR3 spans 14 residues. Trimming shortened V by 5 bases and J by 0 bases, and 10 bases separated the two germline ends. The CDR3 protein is CASSLTIMNTEAFF. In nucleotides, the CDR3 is TGTGCCAGCAGTCTCACGATCATGAACACTGAAGCTTTCTTT.